Listed below are T cell receptor beta chains from one sample, sequenced in a study of shared clonotypes between healthy human individuals. Profiled with immunoSEQ multiplex PCR; TCRdb holds only in-frame clones, not every one. In the table there are 2 million to 3 million clones, more than 80% of which are singletons. The sequencing sample was made of naive CD4+ T cells sorted from blood. All receptors come from a man in his late teens or twenties in good health. Each CDR3 is given with its conserved first and last residue. D genes are given only for firm matches. Clone size is not always given. Where it is, it says once, few, many or a class for expanded clones.

d_gene	v_gene	j_gene	abundance	CDR3aa	CDR3nt
-	TRBV30	TRBJ1-1	-	CAWNSMAPAEAFF	TGTGCCTGGAATTCCATGGCCCCCGCTGAAGCTTTCTTT
-	TRBV6-5	TRBJ1-1	-	CASSYLQGMGAFF	TGTGCCAGCAGTTACCTTCAGGGGATGGGAGCTTTCTTT
-	TRBV27	TRBJ2-3	-	CASSFRGTDTQYF	TGTGCCAGCAGTTTTAGGGGGACAGATACGCAGTATTTT
TRBD2	TRBV7-9	TRBJ2-7	-	CASSLGLAGDEQYF	TGTGCCAGCAGCTTAGGGCTAGCGGGAGACGAGCAGTACTTC
TRBD1	TRBV7-8	TRBJ1-6	-	CASSLARGQPNSPLHF	TGTGCCAGCAGCTTAGCTAGGGGACAGCCGAATTCACCCCTCCACTTT
TRBD2	TRBV18	TRBJ2-3	-	CASSPTSGTVADTQYF	TGTGCCAGCTCACCAACTAGCGGGACGGTCGCAGATACGCAGTATTTT
-	TRBV10-3	TRBJ1-1	-	CAIIAAVNTEAFF	TGTGCCATCATAGCAGCCGTGAACACTGAAGCTTTCTTT
TRBD1	TRBV6-5	TRBJ1-2	-	CASSPPGGANYGYTF	TGTGCCAGCAGTCCCCCAGGGGGGGCAAACTATGGCTACACCTTC
-	TRBV7-3	TRBJ1-1	once	CASSLSYMNTEAFF	TGTGCCAGCAGCTTATCGTACATGAACACTGAAGCTTTCTTT
TRBD2	TRBV5-1	TRBJ2-3	-	CASSLLAGKLPDTQYF	TGCGCCAGCAGCTTGCTAGCGGGGAAACTCCCCGATACGCAGTATTTT
-	TRBV19	TRBJ1-2	-	CASSSAGTAIGGYTF	TGTGCCAGTAGTAGTGCCGGGACGGCGATCGGGGGCTACACCTTC
-	TRBV11-2	TRBJ2-1	-	CASSLEGVSYNEQFF	TGTGCCAGCAGCTTAGAGGGGGTCAGCTACAATGAGCAGTTCTTC
-	TRBV9	TRBJ2-1	-	CASSVEERRYNEQFF	TGTGCCAGCAGCGTAGAAGAGCGAAGGTACAATGAGCAGTTCTTC
-	TRBV7-9	TRBJ2-1	-	CASSLNGMGYNEQFF	TGTGCCAGCAGCTTAAACGGAATGGGTTACAATGAGCAGTTCTTC
-	TRBV25-1	TRBJ2-2	-	CASQQGTGELFF	TGTGCCAGTCAACAGGGCACCGGGGAGCTGTTTTTT
TRBD1	TRBV19	TRBJ1-5	-	CASSTPRAGGLHSNQPQHF	TGTGCCAGTAGTACCCCCCGGGCAGGGGGTTTGCATAGCAATCAGCCCCAGCATTTT
-	TRBV7-2	TRBJ2-1	-	CASSYAGAHNEQFF	TGTGCCAGCAGCTACGCCGGGGCCCACAATGAGCAGTTCTTC
-	TRBV10-3	TRBJ1-2	-	CAISEGPRQGLF	TGTGCCATCAGTGAAGGTCCGAGGCAGGGACTCTTC
-	TRBV6-5	TRBJ2-7	-	CASSRSPGEQYF	TGTGCCAGCAGTCGATCACCTGGCGAGCAGTACTTC
-	TRBV5-6	TRBJ2-3	once	CASSLTRVVTDTQYF	TGTGCCAGCAGCTTGACTAGAGTAGTCACAGATACGCAGTATTTT
-	TRBV2	TRBJ2-5	-	CASSTGLQETQYF	TGTGCCAGCAGTACGGGACTTCAAGAGACCCAGTACTTC
-	TRBV7-9	TRBJ1-3	-	CASSRLNRETQNTIYF	TGTGCCAGCAGCCGTCTGAACCGGGAGACCCAAAACACCATATATTTT
TRBD1	TRBV19	TRBJ1-6	-	CASSAQGGMNNSPLHF	TGTGCCAGTAGTGCGCAGGGGGGGATGAATAATTCACCCCTCCACTTT
TRBD1	TRBV27	TRBJ1-4	-	CASSRTGAKGDEKLFF	TGTGCCAGCAGTCGGACAGGGGCTAAGGGAGATGAAAAACTGTTTTTT
-	TRBV15	TRBJ2-2	once	CATSRLGRAGELFF	TGTGCCACCTCCCGTCTTGGTAGGGCCGGGGAGCTGTTTTTT
-	TRBV30	TRBJ1-1	-	CAWSGWNTEAFF	TGTGCCTGGAGTGGTTGGAACACTGAAGCTTTCTTT
TRBD2	TRBV19	TRBJ2-7	-	CASSGGLATEQYF	TGTGCCAGTAGTGGAGGACTAGCGACCGAGCAGTACTTC
-	TRBV7-2	TRBJ1-5	-	CASSLVGGSNQPQHF	TGTGCCAGCAGCTTAGTGGGGGGGAGCAATCAGCCCCAGCATTTT
-	TRBV7-2	TRBJ2-5	-	CASSPRVGRETQYF	TGTGCCAGCAGCCCGAGAGTGGGGCGAGAGACCCAGTACTTC
TRBD2	TRBV19	TRBJ2-3	-	CASSIGTSGGSTDTQYF	TGTGCCAGTAGTATAGGAACTAGCGGGGGGAGCACAGATACGCAGTATTTT
TRBD1	TRBV5-8	TRBJ1-6	-	CASSVDRVKGSPLHF	TGTGCCAGCAGCGTCGACAGGGTAAAAGGTTCACCCCTCCACTTT